This T cell receptor (beta chain) was sequenced for a study of memory CD4+ T cells and cytomegalovirus serostatus. Study in general: Donors were healthy Belgian adults, some 10 CMV seropositive and about two dozen seronegative.

The protocol was immunoSEQ multiplex PCR, while the TCRdb copy is restricted to in-frame clones and leaves out a portion. The table includes about 26,000 clones, around 80% detected once. The sort gate was single viable CD3+CD4+CD8-CD45RO+ cells for memory CD4+ T cells. Serostatus was set by detecting CMV pp150, pp28, p38, p52 IgG. Germline V gene data show CDR1 as MGHRA and CDR2 as YSYEKL. The CDR3 runs 18 residues. Trimming cost V 0 bases and J 5 bases; bases outside gene matches: 14. The V and J genes are TRBV4-1 and TRBJ2-5; TRBD2 matches at 8 bases. Input material: memory CD4+ T cells from blood. The sequence came from an adult in good health and CMV-seronegative. The CDR3 protein is CASSQDEVTGGARETQYF. The CDR3 DNA reads TGCGCCAGCAGCCAAGATGAAGTGACGGGGGGGGCAAGGGAGACCCAGTACTTC.